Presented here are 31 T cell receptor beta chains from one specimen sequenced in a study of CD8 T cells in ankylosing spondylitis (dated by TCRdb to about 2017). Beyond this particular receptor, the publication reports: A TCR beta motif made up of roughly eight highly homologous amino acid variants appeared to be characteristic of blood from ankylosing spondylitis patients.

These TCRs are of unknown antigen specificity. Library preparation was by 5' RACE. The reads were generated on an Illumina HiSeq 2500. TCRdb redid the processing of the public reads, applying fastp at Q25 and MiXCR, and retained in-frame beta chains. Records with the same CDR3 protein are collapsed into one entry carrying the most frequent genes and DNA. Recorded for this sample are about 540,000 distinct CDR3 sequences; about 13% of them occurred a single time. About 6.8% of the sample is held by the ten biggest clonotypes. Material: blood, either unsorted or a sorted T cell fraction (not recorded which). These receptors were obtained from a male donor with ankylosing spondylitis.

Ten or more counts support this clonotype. Here the CDR3 reads CSVGDRQETQYF. The CDR3, as DNA: TGCAGCGTTGGGGACAGACAAGAGACCCAGTACTTC. The chain carries TRBV29-1 and TRBJ2-5; 7 bases align to TRBD1. The CDR3 contains 12 residues. Germline V CDR1 and CDR2: SQVTM, ANQGSEA. Trimming cost V 4 bases and J 2 bases; bases outside gene matches: 1.

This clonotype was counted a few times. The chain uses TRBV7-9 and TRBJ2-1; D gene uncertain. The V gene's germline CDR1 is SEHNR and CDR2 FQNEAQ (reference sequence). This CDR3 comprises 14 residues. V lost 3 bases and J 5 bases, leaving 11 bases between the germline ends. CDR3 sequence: CASSLGLSDNEQFF. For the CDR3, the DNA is TGTGCCAGCAGCTTGGGGTTATCAGACAATGAGCAGTTCTTC.

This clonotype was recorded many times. The CDR3, as DNA: TGTGCCATCAGTGGCGGTGCCGAGCAGTTCTTC. As protein: CAISGGAEQFF. The genes are TRBV10-3 and TRBJ2-1; D not resolved. The CDR3 contains 11 residues. CDR1 ENHRY and CDR2 SYGVKD come from the germline V gene. The V gene lost 4 bases and the J gene lost 10 bases, with 8 bases spanning the gap.

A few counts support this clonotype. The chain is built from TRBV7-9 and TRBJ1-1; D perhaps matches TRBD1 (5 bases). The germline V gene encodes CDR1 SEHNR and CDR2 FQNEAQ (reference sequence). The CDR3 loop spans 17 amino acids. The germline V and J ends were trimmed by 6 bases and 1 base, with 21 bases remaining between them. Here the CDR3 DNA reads TGTGCCAGCAGTTCGCCCCGGGGCGCGGGGCCGAACACTGAAGCTTTCTTT. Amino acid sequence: CASSSPRGAGPNTEAFF.

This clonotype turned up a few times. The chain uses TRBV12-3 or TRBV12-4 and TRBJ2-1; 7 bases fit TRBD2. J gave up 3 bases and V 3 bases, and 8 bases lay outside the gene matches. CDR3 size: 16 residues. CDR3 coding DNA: TGTGCCAGCAGTTTGACTAGCCTAATCTACTACAATGAGCAGTTCTTC. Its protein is CASSLTSLIYYNEQFF.

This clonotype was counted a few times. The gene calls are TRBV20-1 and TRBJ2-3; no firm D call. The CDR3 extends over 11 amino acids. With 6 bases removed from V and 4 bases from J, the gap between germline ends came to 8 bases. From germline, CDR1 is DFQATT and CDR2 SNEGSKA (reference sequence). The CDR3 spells CSARPADTQYF. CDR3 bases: TGCAGTGCCCGGCCAGCAGATACGCAGTATTTT.

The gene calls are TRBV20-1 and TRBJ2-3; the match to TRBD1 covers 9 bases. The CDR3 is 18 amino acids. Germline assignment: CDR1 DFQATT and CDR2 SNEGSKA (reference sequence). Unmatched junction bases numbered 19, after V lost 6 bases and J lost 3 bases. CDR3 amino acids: CSAREVGPGTGRTDTQYF. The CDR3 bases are TGCAGTGCCCGAGAGGTCGGGCCCGGGACAGGGAGAACAGATACGCAGTATTTT.

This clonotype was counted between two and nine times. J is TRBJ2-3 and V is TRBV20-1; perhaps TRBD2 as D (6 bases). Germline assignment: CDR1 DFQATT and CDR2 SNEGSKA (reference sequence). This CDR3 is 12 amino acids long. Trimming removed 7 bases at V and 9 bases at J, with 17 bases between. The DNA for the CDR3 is TGCAGTGTAAACCGGGACTCAGGCACGCAGTATTTT. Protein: CSVNRDSGTQYF.

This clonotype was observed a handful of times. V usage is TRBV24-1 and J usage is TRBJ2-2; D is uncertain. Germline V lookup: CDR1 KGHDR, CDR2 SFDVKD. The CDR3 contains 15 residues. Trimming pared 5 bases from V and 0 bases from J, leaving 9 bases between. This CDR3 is CATSGGTPNTGELFF. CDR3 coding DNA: TGTGCCACCAGTGGAGGCACCCCGAACACCGGGGAGCTGTTTTTT.

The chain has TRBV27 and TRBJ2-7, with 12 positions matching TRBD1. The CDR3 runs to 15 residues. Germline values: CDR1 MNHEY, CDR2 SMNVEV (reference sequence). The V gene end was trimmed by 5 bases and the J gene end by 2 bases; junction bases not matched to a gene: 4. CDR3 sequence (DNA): TGTGCCAGCAGTCCAGGGACAGGGGGCCCCTACGAGCAGTACGTC. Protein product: CASSPGTGGPYEQYV.

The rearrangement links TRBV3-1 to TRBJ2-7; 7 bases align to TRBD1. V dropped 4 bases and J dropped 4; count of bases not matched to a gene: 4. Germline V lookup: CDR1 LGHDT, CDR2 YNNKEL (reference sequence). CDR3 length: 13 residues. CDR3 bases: TGTGCCAGCAGCCCGGGACAGCCTTACGAGCAGTACTTC. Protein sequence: CASSPGQPYEQYF.

CDR3 nucleotides: TGTGCCGGTGGGATCTCGCTCAATGAAAAACTGTTTTTT. Residues: CAGGISLNEKLFF. This chain uses TRBV6-1 with TRBJ1-4; D gene unclear. The CDR3 length is 13 residues. Trimming cost V 11 bases and J 5 bases, with 15 bases left between them. CDR1 MNHNS and CDR2 SASEGT come from the germline V gene.

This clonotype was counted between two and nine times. The CDR3 loop is CASTSKSSGRGVDTQYF. The DNA for the CDR3 is TGTGCCAGCACTTCGAAATCTAGCGGGAGGGGAGTAGATACGCAGTATTTT. The chain is built from TRBV3-1 and TRBJ2-3, with 12 bases aligning to TRBD2. Looked up from germline, CDR1 is LGHDT and CDR2 is YNNKEL (reference sequence). Trimming at V came to 7 bases and at J to 5 bases, leaving 13 bases not matched to a gene. The CDR3 runs to 17 residues.

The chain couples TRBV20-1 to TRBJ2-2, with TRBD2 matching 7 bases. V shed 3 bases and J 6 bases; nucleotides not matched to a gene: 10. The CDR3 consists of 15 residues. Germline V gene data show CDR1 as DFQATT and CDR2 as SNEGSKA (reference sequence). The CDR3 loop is CSASPVGEGPGELFF. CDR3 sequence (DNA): TGCAGTGCTAGTCCTGTGGGGGAGGGGCCCGGGGAGCTGTTTTTT.

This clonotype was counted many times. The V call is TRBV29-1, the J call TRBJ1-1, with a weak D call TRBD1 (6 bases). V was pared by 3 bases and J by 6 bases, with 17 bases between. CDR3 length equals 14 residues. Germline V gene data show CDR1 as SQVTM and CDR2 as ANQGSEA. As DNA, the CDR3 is TGCAGCGTTGACCCGACCCGGGACACCGCTGAAGCTTTCTTT. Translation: CSVDPTRDTAEAFF.

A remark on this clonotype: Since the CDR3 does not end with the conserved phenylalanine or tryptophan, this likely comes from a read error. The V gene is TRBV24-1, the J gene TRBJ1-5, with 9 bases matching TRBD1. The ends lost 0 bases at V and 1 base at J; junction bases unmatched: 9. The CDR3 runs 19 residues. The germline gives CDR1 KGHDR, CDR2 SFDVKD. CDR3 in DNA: TGTGCCACCAGTGATTTGCGGGCGGGACAGGGTCGGAGCAATCAGCCCCAGCATTCT. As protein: CATSDLRAGQGRSNQPQHS.

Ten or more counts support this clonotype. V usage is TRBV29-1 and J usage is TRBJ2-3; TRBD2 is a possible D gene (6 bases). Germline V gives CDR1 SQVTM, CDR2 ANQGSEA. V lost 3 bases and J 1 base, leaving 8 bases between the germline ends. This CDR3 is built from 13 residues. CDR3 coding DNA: TGCAGCGTTGAGGGCGGGGGCACAGATACGCAGTATTTT. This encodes CSVEGGGTDTQYF.

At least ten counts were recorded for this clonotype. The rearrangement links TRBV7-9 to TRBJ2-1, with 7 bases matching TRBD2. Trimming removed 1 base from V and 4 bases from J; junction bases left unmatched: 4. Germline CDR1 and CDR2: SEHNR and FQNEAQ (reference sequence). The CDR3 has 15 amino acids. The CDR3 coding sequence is TGTGCCAGCAGCTTAGAGAGCGGGACTTACAATGAGCAGTTCTTC. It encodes CASSLESGTYNEQFF.

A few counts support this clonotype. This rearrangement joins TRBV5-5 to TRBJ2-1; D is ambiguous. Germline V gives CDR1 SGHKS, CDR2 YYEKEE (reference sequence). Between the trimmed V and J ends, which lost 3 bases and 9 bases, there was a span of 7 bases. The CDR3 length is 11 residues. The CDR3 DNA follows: TGTGCCAGCAGCTGGAGTTCTGAGCAGTTCTTC. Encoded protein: CASSWSSEQFF.

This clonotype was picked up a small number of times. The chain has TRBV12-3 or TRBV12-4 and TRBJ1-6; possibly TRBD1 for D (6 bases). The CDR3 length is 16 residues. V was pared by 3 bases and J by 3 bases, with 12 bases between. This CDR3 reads CASSLAGEVYNSPLHF. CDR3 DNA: TGTGCCAGCAGTTTGGCAGGGGAAGTCTATAATTCACCCCTCCACTTT.

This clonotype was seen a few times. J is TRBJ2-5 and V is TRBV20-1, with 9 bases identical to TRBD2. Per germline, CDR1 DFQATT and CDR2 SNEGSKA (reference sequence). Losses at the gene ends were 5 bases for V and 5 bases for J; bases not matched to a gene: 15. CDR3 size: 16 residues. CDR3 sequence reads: CSADDLTSGRWETQYF. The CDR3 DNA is TGCAGTGCTGACGACCTGACTAGCGGAAGATGGGAGACCCAGTACTTC.

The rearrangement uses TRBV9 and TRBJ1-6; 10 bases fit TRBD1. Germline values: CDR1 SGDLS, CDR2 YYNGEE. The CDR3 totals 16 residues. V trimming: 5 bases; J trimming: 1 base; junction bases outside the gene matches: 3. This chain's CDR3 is CASRTGQGSYNSPLHF. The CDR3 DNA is TGTGCCAGCAGAACGGGACAGGGGTCCTATAATTCACCCCTCCACTTT.

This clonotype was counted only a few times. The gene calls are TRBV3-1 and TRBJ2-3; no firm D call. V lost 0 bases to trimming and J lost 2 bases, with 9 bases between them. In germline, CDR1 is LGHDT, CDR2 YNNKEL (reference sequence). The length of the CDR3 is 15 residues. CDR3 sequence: CASSQDRRLTDTQYF. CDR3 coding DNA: TGTGCCAGCAGCCAAGACCGACGGCTCACAGATACGCAGTATTTT.

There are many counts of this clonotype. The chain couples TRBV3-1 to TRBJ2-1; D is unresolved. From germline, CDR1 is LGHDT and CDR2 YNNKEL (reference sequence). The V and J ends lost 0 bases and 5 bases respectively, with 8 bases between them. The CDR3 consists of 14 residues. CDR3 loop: CASSQDARDNEQFF. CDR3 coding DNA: TGTGCCAGCAGCCAAGATGCTAGAGACAATGAGCAGTTCTTC.

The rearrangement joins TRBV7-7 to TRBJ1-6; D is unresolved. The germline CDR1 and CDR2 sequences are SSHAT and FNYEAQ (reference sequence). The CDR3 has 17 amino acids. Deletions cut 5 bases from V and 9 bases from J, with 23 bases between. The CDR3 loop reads CASSPRGSHQAGSPLHF. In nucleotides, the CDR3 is TGTGCCAGCAGCCCCCGCGGGAGCCATCAGGCAGGTTCACCCCTCCACTTT.

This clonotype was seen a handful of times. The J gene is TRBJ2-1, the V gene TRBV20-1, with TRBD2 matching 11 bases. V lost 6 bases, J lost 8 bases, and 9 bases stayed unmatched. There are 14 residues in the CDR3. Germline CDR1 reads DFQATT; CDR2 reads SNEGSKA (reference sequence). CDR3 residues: CSAATSGNVHEQFF. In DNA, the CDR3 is TGCAGTGCAGCGACTAGCGGGAATGTGCATGAGCAGTTCTTC.

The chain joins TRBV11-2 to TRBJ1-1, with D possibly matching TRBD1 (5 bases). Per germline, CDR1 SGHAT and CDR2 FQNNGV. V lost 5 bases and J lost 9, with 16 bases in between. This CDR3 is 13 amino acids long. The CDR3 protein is CASSPLAGTKAFF. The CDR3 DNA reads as TGTGCCAGCAGCCCCTTAGCGGGGACGAAAGCTTTCTTT. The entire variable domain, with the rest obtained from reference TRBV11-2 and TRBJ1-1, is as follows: EAGVAQSPRYKIIEKRQSVAFWCNPISGHATLYWYQQILGQGPKLLIQFQNNGVVDDSQLPKDRFSAERLKGVDSTLKIQPAKLEDSAVYLCASSPLAGTKAFFGQGTRLTVV.

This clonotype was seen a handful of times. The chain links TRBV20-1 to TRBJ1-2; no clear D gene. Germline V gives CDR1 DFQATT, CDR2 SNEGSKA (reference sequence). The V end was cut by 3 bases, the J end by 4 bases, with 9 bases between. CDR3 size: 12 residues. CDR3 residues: CSASPVGYGYTF. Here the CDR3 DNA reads TGCAGTGCTAGCCCGGTCGGCTATGGCTACACCTTC.

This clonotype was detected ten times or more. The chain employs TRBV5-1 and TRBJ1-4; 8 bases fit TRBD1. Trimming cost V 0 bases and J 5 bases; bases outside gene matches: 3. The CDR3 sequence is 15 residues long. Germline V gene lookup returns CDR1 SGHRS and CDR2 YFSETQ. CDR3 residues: CASSLAGQANEKLFF. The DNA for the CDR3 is TGCGCCAGCAGCTTGGCGGGACAGGCAAATGAAAAACTGTTTTTT.

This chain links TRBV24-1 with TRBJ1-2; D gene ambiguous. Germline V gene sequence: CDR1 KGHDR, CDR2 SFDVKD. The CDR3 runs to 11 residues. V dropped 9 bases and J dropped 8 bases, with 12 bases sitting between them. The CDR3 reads CATRADGGYTF. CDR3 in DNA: TGTGCCACCCGAGCGGACGGAGGCTACACCTTC.

The CDR3 coding sequence is TGCAGTGCTACACAGGGACGTGGAAACACCATATATTTT. This gives the protein CSATQGRGNTIYF. The rearrangement uses TRBV20-1 and TRBJ1-3; D is possibly TRBD1 (6 bases). The germline gives CDR1 DFQATT, CDR2 SNEGSKA (reference sequence). V lost 4 bases and J 3 bases, leaving 10 bases between the germline ends. The CDR3 extends over 13 amino acids.